This is a list of T cell receptor beta chains from one sample in a study of blood T cell repertoires in COVID-19. Assay: immunoSEQ multiplex PCR; the TCRdb copy retains only in-frame clones and omits some. This sample carries 150,000 to 200,000 clones, roughly 79% of them seen once, and the ten largest clones take roughly 9.6%. The specimen sequenced was peripheral blood. Receptor source: a woman aged 40 to 55 with COVID-19, enrolled during active disease. The CDR3 runs from the conserved cysteine through the conserved F or W. Fields, in order: V gene, clone size, J gene, CDR3 protein. Not all rows give a size; the values are once, few, many and, for expanded clones, a class.

V: TRBV28; size: -; J: TRBJ2-4; CDR3: CASSLPPGVGGNIQYF
V: TRBV4-1; size: -; J: TRBJ1-2; CDR3: CASKEQELAGQVSGYTF
V: TRBV18; size: once; J: TRBJ1-4; CDR3: CASSPEQGASATNEKLFF
V: TRBV4-1; size: -; J: TRBJ1-2; CDR3: CASSQVKNSYYGYTF
V: TRBV19; size: few; J: TRBJ1-2; CDR3: CASEGQIPSYGYTF
V: TRBV7-6; size: once; J: TRBJ2-5; CDR3: CASSLGTSGVRGTQYF
V: TRBV6-2/TRBV6-3; size: -; J: TRBJ1-2; CDR3: CASSYTDRARTF
V: TRBV30; size: once; J: TRBJ1-1; CDR3: CAWASSGGTGRTEAFF
V: TRBV7-3; size: -; J: TRBJ2-1; CDR3: CASSDTTGSSYNEQFF
V: TRBV28; size: -; J: TRBJ1-2; CDR3: CASSLVVRGPYGYTF
V: TRBV20-1; size: -; J: TRBJ2-7; CDR3: CSGSNYEQYF
V: TRBV5-8; size: -; J: TRBJ1-4; CDR3: CASSLEGTGSEKLFF
V: TRBV2; size: once; J: TRBJ1-1; CDR3: CASTYEQGAGTEAFF
V: TRBV7-8; size: -; J: TRBJ1-2; CDR3: CASSLEKGAGYGYTF
V: TRBV15; size: -; J: TRBJ2-7; CDR3: CATSTGQESGEQYF
V: TRBV28; size: -; J: TRBJ2-1; CDR3: CAIGRQVSEQFF
V: TRBV11-2; size: -; J: TRBJ2-2; CDR3: CASSLIRVTSGRDTGELFF
V: TRBV6-1; size: once; J: TRBJ1-6; CDR3: CASSVVRTGGNSPLHF
V: TRBV9; size: -; J: TRBJ2-1; CDR3: CASSTPLEGQGDNEQFF
V: TRBV28; size: once; J: TRBJ2-7; CDR3: CASSLLSTTVEQYF
V: TRBV7-8; size: -; J: TRBJ2-7; CDR3: CASSLGRTSGRVYEQYF
V: TRBV11-1; size: -; J: TRBJ2-2; CDR3: CASSYETSGRSGELFF
V: TRBV19; size: -; J: TRBJ2-5; CDR3: CASSIPTGGAETQYF
V: TRBV28; size: once; J: TRBJ2-1; CDR3: CASSPLQGPEYNEQFF
V: TRBV7-9; size: -; J: TRBJ1-1; CDR3: CASSLIAGGRSGNTEAFF
V: TRBV28; size: -; J: TRBJ2-7; CDR3: CASTGNVYEQYF
V: TRBV11-3; size: -; J: TRBJ1-2; CDR3: CASSLDGTDPYGYTF
V: TRBV5-1; size: once; J: TRBJ1-1; CDR3: CASTLTGNMNTEAFF
V: TRBV5-4; size: -; J: TRBJ1-2; CDR3: CASSLGEGARRGYGYTF
V: TRBV11-2; size: -; J: TRBJ2-5; CDR3: CASSLQETQYF
V: TRBV19; size: -; J: TRBJ1-2; CDR3: CATLQGYYGYTF
V: TRBV27; size: -; J: TRBJ2-3; CDR3: CASSALAGPTDTQYF
V: TRBV7-2; size: -; J: TRBJ1-1; CDR3: CASSLQENTEAFF
V: TRBV6-5; size: -; J: TRBJ2-7; CDR3: CASTGTSYEQYF
V: TRBV4-2; size: -; J: TRBJ2-1; CDR3: CASSRGAEHGEQFF
V: TRBV5-1; size: few; J: TRBJ1-5; CDR3: CASSLGGGDQPQHF
V: TRBV16; size: -; J: TRBJ1-1; CDR3: CASSQKRTNTEAFF